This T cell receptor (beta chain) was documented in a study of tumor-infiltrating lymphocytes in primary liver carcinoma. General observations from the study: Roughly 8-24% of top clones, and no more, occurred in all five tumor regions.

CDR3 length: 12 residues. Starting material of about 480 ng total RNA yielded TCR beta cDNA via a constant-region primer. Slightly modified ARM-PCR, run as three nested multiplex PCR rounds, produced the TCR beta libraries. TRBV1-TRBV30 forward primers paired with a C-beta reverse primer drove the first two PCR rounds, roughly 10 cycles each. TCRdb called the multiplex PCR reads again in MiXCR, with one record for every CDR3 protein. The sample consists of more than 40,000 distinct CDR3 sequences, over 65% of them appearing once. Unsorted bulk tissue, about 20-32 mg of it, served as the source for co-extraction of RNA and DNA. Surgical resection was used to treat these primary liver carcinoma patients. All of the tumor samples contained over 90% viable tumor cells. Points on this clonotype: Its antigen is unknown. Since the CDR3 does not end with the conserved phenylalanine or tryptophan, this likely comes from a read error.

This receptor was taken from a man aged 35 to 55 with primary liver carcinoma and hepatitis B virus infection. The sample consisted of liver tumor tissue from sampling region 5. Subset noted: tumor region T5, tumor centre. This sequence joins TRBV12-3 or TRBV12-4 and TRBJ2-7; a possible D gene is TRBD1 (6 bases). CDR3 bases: TGTGCAAGCAGCAAGACAGGCTACGAGCAGTACCTC. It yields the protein CASSKTGYEQYL.